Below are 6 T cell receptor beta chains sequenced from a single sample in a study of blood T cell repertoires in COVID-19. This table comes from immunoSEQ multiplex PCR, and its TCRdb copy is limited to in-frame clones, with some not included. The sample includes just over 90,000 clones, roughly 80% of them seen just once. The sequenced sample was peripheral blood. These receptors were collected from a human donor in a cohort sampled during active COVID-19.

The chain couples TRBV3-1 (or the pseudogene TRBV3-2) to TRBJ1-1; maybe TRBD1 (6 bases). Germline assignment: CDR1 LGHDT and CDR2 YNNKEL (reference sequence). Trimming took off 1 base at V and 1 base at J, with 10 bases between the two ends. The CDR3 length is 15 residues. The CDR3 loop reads CASSQAWGRNTEAFF. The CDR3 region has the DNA TGTGCCAGCAGCCAAGCCTGGGGGCGGAACACTGAAGCTTTCTTT.

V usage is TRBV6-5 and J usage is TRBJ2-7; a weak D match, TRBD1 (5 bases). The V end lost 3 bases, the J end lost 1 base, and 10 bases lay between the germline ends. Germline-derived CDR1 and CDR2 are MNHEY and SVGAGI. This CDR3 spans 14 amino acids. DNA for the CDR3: TGTGCCAGCAGTTATAGGGGTGGATCCTACGAGCAGTACTTC. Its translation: CASSYRGGSYEQYF.

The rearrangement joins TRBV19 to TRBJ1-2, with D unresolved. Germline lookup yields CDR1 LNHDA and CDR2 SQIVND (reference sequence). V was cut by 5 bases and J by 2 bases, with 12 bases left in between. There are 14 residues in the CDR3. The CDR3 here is CASSLTSGNYGYTF. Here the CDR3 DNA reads TGTGCCAGTAGTCTTACATCGGGGAACTATGGCTACACCTTC.

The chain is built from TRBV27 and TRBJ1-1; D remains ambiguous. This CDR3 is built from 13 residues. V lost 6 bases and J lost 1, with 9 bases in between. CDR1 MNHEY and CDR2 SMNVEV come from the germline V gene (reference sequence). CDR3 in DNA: TGTGCCAGCAGCTATAAAGAGAACACTGAAGCTTTCTTT. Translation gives CASSYKENTEAFF.

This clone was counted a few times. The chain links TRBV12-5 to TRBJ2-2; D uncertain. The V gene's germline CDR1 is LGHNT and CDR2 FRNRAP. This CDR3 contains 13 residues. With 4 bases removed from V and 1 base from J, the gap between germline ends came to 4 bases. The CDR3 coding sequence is TGTGCTAGTGGTTCTTTGAACACCGGGGAGCTGTTTTTT. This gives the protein CASGSLNTGELFF.

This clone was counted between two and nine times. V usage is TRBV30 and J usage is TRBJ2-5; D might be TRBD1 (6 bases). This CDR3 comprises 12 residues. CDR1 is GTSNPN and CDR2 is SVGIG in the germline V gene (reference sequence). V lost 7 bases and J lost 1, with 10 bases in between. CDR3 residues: CALGHFQETQYF. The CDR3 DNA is TGTGCCTTGGGACATTTCCAAGAGACCCAGTACTTC.